Included here is one T cell receptor beta chain sequence, with context. Antigen unknown. The V gene lost 4 bases and the J gene lost 0 bases, with 10 bases spanning the gap. The CDR3 consists of 15 residues. CDR1 and CDR2 (germline): MNHNS, SASEGT. The entry originates in a study of glioma-infiltrating T cells after dendritic cell vaccination. Study-wide points: Patients with more pretreatment TILs had longer time to progression and survival.

The PCR used 60 V beta and 13 J beta primers. TCRdb keeps only in-frame clones here, not all; method: immunoSEQ multiplex PCR. The sample includes 70,000 to 95,000 clones, around nine tenths of them seen just once. Time point meaning: after dendritic cell vaccination, including at tumor progression/relapse. Patients had residual fresh-frozen tumor tissue and more than two years of survival data. PBMC were collected before vaccination, two weeks after the third vaccination, and at progression. The J gene is TRBJ2-1, the V gene TRBV6-1; D is undetermined. The receptor comes from a human donor with glioblastoma. Here the sequenced sample was blood, taken after dendritic cell vaccination. CDR3 DNA: TGTGCCAGCAGTGTCAGCGCAGACTCCTACAATGAGCAGTTCTTC. This translates into CASSVSADSYNEQFF.